Below, 26 T cell receptor beta chains from the same sample are listed, as sequenced in a study of T cell repertoires in cytomegalovirus infection. From the reads, TCRdb called clonotypes with MiXCR, one entry per CDR3 protein. The sample lists about 490,000 distinct CDR3 sequences; about 15% were seen once. The sequencing sample was made of CD8+ T cells from PBMCs. These receptors all come from a human donor in good health (CMV status not recorded). Some clones in this sample may be carry-over from other donors' samples.

This clonotype was recorded at least ten times. V usage is TRBV12-3 or TRBV12-4 and J usage is TRBJ2-7; D possibly uses TRBD1 or TRBD2 (5 bases each). Trimming removed 6 bases at V and 4 bases at J, with 10 bases between. The CDR3 has 12 amino acids. DNA of the CDR3: TGTGCCAGCAGCTTTGGGGGATACGAGCAGTACTTC. It specifies CASSFGGYEQYF.

This clonotype was detected many times. The J gene is TRBJ1-1, the V gene TRBV7-3, with D possibly being TRBD1 (6 bases). The CDR3 contains 13 residues. Trimming removed 5 bases at V and 6 bases at J, with 13 bases between. CDR1 and CDR2 from the germline V gene are SGHTA and FQGTGA. This CDR3 reads CASSQQGYAEAFF. CDR3 bases: TGTGCCAGCAGCCAACAGGGCTACGCTGAAGCTTTCTTT.

This clonotype was found many times. The V and J genes are TRBV28 and TRBJ2-3; D is perhaps TRBD2 (5 bases). Germline V gene data show CDR1 as MDHEN and CDR2 as SYDVKM. This CDR3 spans 16 amino acids. Trimming pared 6 bases from V and 1 base from J, leaving 17 bases between. The CDR3 protein is CASSPIAGKGTDTQYF. In DNA form, the CDR3 reads TGTGCCAGCAGCCCAATTGCCGGGAAAGGCACAGATACGCAGTATTTT.

The chain couples TRBV10-3 to TRBJ1-5; possibly TRBD1 for D (5 bases). The germline V and J ends were trimmed by 0 bases and 7 bases, with 13 bases remaining between them. This CDR3 spans 15 amino acids. Looked up from germline, CDR1 is ENHRY and CDR2 is SYGVKD. The CDR3 here is CAISESQGRSQPQHF. As DNA, the CDR3 is TGTGCCATCAGTGAGTCGCAGGGAAGAAGCCAGCCCCAGCATTTT.

This clonotype was counted many times. This chain connects TRBV6-1 to TRBJ1-1, with D perhaps matching TRBD1 (6 bases). Per germline, CDR1 MNHNS and CDR2 SASEGT. Trimming removed 6 bases from V and 2 bases from J, with 13 bases in between. This CDR3 is built from 14 residues. Written as DNA, the CDR3 is TGTGCCAGCAGCGCGGGGGGCAGCAACACTGAAGCTTTCTTT. This translates into CASSAGGSNTEAFF.

At least ten counts were recorded for this clonotype. CDR3 DNA sequence: TGTGCCAGCAGTGTTACAGATTACACCTCCTACGAGCAGTACTTC. It specifies CASSVTDYTSYEQYF. The chain links TRBV25-1 to TRBJ2-7; no reliable D call. The length of the CDR3 is 15 residues. V gave up 4 bases and J gave up 0 bases, with 13 bases separating them. Germline-derived CDR1 and CDR2 are MGHDK and SYGVNS.

This clonotype was counted a few times. This chain connects TRBV29-1 to TRBJ1-2, with TRBD1 identical over 9 bases. Germline V gene lookup returns CDR1 SQVTM and CDR2 ANQGSEA. V was clipped by 3 bases and J by 5 bases; unmatched bases: 10. The length of the CDR3 is 15 residues. CDR3: CSVEEETGGWYGYTF. The CDR3 DNA sequence: TGCAGCGTTGAGGAGGAGACAGGGGGTTGGTATGGCTACACCTTC.

This clonotype was found many times. The rearrangement uses TRBV12-3 or TRBV12-4 and TRBJ1-1; D may be TRBD1 (5 bases). V gave up 4 bases and J gave up 0 bases, with 30 bases separating them. This CDR3 is built from 21 residues. The CDR3 coding sequence is TGTGCCAGCAGTTCAAGACTAGGGACGGACTGGGAGGCGGGTATGAACACTGAAGCTTTCTTT. Translation gives CASSSRLGTDWEAGMNTEAFF.

The V gene is TRBV15, the J gene TRBJ2-7, with D hard to call. Trimming removed 2 bases at V and 2 bases at J, with 10 bases between. The germline gives CDR1 LNHNV, CDR2 YYDKDF (reference sequence). The CDR3 is made up of 14 amino acids. The DNA of the CDR3 is TGTGCCACCAGCAGACCTGGTACTCCCTACGAGCAGTACTTC. Translation gives CATSRPGTPYEQYF. The full variable domain, its missing parts supplied by reference TRBV15 and TRBJ2-7, is DAMVIQNPRYQVTQFGKPVTLSCSQTLNHNVMYWYQQKSSQAPKLLFHYYDKDFNNEADTPDNFQSRRPNTSFCFLDIRSPGLGDTAMYLCATSRPGTPYEQYFGPGTRLTVT.

Ten or more counts support this clonotype. The CDR3 loop reads CASRTLAGPGETQYF. CDR3 bases: TGTGCCAGCAGAACGCTAGCGGGGCCCGGGGAGACCCAGTACTTC. This sequence joins TRBV12-3 or TRBV12-4 and TRBJ2-5; 9 bases are shared with TRBD2. This CDR3 region has 15 residues. After removal of 6 bases from V and 5 bases from J, the junction contained 10 bases not matched to a gene.

This clonotype was counted only a few times. This rearrangement joins TRBV15 to TRBJ2-1; 11 nucleotides agree with TRBD2. The ends lost 2 bases at V and 8 bases at J; junction bases unmatched: 14. CDR3 length: 18 amino acids. CDR1 and CDR2 (germline): LNHNV, YYDKDF (reference sequence). The CDR3 protein is CATSRSGLAGGPLDEQFF. The DNA for the CDR3 is TGTGCCACCAGCAGATCCGGTTTAGCGGGGGGGCCGTTGGATGAGCAGTTCTTC.

The V call is TRBV6-6, the J call TRBJ2-5; 10 bases are shared with TRBD2. Germline V gives CDR1 MNHNY, CDR2 SVGAGI (reference sequence). This CDR3 has 15 residues. V was clipped by 5 bases and J by 5 bases; unmatched bases: 8. CDR3 in DNA: TGTGCCAGCAGTGACTTAGCGGGAGGATCGGAGACCCAGTACTTC. As protein: CASSDLAGGSETQYF.

Ten or more counts support this clonotype. The V and J genes are TRBV6-5 and TRBJ2-7, with 9 bases lining up with TRBD2. Germline V gene data show CDR1 as MNHEY and CDR2 as SVGAGI. The CDR3 consists of 15 residues. Trimming removed 2 bases from V and 2 bases from J; junction bases left unmatched: 4. CDR3 sequence reads: CASSYMIAGAYEQYF. DNA for the CDR3: TGTGCCAGCAGTTACATGATAGCGGGGGCCTACGAGCAGTACTTC.

There are a few counts of this clonotype. The genes are TRBV27 and TRBJ2-7; no definite D call. The CDR3 is 13 residues long. CDR1 MNHEY and CDR2 SMNVEV come from the germline V gene (reference sequence). V was clipped by 2 bases and J by 5 bases, with 10 bases between them. The CDR3 is CASSLVHPHEQYF. The CDR3 region has the DNA TGTGCCAGCAGTTTAGTACATCCCCACGAGCAGTACTTC.

The chain is built from TRBV4-3 and TRBJ1-4; 7 bases align to TRBD1. J was trimmed by 4 bases and V by 1 base; bases with no gene match: 6. The CDR3 sequence is 16 residues long. Germline loops: CDR1 LGHNA, CDR2 YSLEER. The CDR3 DNA follows: TGCGCCAGCAGCCAAGCTGGGGACAGTTATAATGAAAAACTGTTTTTT. This encodes CASSQAGDSYNEKLFF.

The rearrangement links TRBV19 to TRBJ1-5; weak D call: TRBD1 (5 bases). With 1 base removed from V and 3 bases from J, the gap between germline ends came to 16 bases. There are 17 residues in the CDR3. Germline V gene sequence: CDR1 LNHDA, CDR2 SQIVND (reference sequence). The CDR3 DNA reads as TGTGCCAGTAGTATAGTCTCCGGGGCCCTCTCCAATCAGCCCCAGCATTTT. Its translation is CASSIVSGALSNQPQHF.

The gene calls are TRBV15 and TRBJ2-7; D perhaps matches TRBD2 (5 bases). V was cut by 3 bases and J by 3 bases, with 9 bases left in between. Germline V CDR1 and CDR2: LNHNV, YYDKDF (reference sequence). This CDR3 region has 13 residues. CDR3 in DNA: TGTGCCACCAGCAGTCCCGGGGTCTACGAGCAGTACTTC. Translation: CATSSPGVYEQYF.

This clonotype was seen a few times. The chain combines TRBV7-9 with TRBJ2-4; no clear D. CDR3 size: 15 residues. Germline values: CDR1 SEHNR, CDR2 FQNEAQ (reference sequence). V was clipped by 4 bases and J by 1 base, with 11 bases between them. The CDR3 loop reads CASSWGGQAKNIQYF. Here the CDR3 DNA reads TGTGCCAGCAGCTGGGGTGGGCAGGCCAAAAACATTCAGTACTTC.

There are many counts of this clonotype. The chain employs TRBV7-9 and TRBJ1-5; D remains ambiguous. The germline V and J ends were trimmed by 5 bases and 4 bases, with 12 bases remaining between them. This CDR3 contains 14 residues. Germline-derived CDR1 and CDR2 are SEHNR and FQNEAQ (reference sequence). The CDR3 reads CASSISGGNQPQHF. The CDR3, as DNA: TGTGCCAGCAGCATCTCAGGCGGGAATCAGCCCCAGCATTTT.

This clonotype was detected many times. The rearrangement uses TRBV10-3 and TRBJ1-5, with D hard to call. Trimming removed 9 bases from V and 9 bases from J, with 9 bases in between. The length of the CDR3 is 10 residues. Germline CDR1 ENHRY, CDR2 SYGVKD. The DNA of the CDR3 is TGTGCCATTGGAAGGCGGCCCCAGCATTTT. It encodes CAIGRRPQHF.

This chain links TRBV10-3 with TRBJ2-3; TRBD1 aligns across 7 bases. V shed 10 bases and J 2 bases; nucleotides not matched to a gene: 3. Germline values: CDR1 ENHRY, CDR2 SYGVKD. The CDR3 loop spans 12 amino acids. The CDR3 reads CATGTDTDTQYF. The CDR3 region has the DNA TGTGCCACCGGGACAGACACAGATACGCAGTATTTT.

This clonotype was observed many times. The V and J genes are TRBV6-1 and TRBJ2-1, with a possible D match to TRBD2 (6 bases). The length of the CDR3 is 15 residues. The germline V gene has CDR1 MNHNS and CDR2 SASEGT. Trimming shortened V by 2 bases and J by 0 bases, and 8 bases separated the two germline ends. Here the CDR3 reads CASSEMDYSYNEQFF. The CDR3 bases are TGTGCCAGCAGTGAAATGGACTACTCCTACAATGAGCAGTTCTTC.

V usage is TRBV4-2 and J usage is TRBJ2-2, with TRBD1 identical over 10 bases. The length of the CDR3 is 14 residues. CDR1 LGHNA and CDR2 YNFKEQ come from the germline V gene. V gave up 4 bases and J gave up 8 bases; unmatched junction bases: 4. Written as DNA, the CDR3 is TGTGCCAGCAGCCCCGGACAGGGGGAGGGGGAGCTGTTTTTT. It specifies CASSPGQGEGELFF.

The chain links TRBV20-1 to TRBJ2-7, with 7 bases lining up with TRBD1. The CDR3 contains 15 residues. In germline, CDR1 is DFQATT, CDR2 SNEGSKA (reference sequence). The J segment lost 2 bases and the V segment lost 2 bases, leaving 9 bases of the junction unmatched. The CDR3 region has the DNA TGCAGTGCTAGATCCGACAGGGCAGCAACCTACGAGCAGTACTTC. Encoded protein: CSARSDRAATYEQYF.

A note on this clonotype: This may be a read error: a much more frequent sequence differs by one nucleotide. This chain links TRBV10-3 with TRBJ2-1; D is perhaps TRBD2 (5 bases). Germline CDR1 and CDR2: ENHRY and SYGVKD. Trimming removed 7 bases from V and 8 bases from J, with 27 bases in between. The CDR3 spans 17 residues. CDR3 DNA: TGTGCCATCACCGGGGAGACTGGCGGTCCTTTTTGGGATGAGCAGTTCTTC. Protein sequence: CAITGETGGPFWDEQFF.

Of note for this clonotype: Since a much larger clone is just one base distant, this may be a read error. The chain combines TRBV12-3 or TRBV12-4 with TRBJ1-1; 8 bases are a match to TRBD1. The CDR3 sequence is 15 residues long. Trimming removed 5 bases from V and 11 bases from J; junction bases left unmatched: 16. CDR3 residues: CASSESGQAPTGAFF. The CDR3 DNA follows: TGTGCCAGCAGTGAATCGGGACAGGCCCCGACGGGGGCTTTCTTT.